The 22 T cell receptor beta chains below all came from one sample that was sequenced in a study of blood T cells in healthy people across ages. A second PCR of 7 to 11 cycles used a sample-barcoded 5' primer and a J-beta primer mix. MiXCR, run by TCRdb on the 5' RACE reads, gives a single entry per CDR3 protein. The table shows 800,000 or so distinct CDR3 sequences, with about half occurring only once. The sample was blood. All receptors derive from a man older than 75 in good health.

Remarks on this clonotype: At one of its ends the junction is not consistent with the germline gene, which may arise from a read error. The gene calls are TRBV7-2 and TRBJ1-1; possibly TRBD1 for D (5 bases). Germline CDR1 SGHTA, CDR2 FQGNSA. The CDR3 loop spans 12 amino acids. CDR3 DNA sequence: TGTGCCAGCAGCCCAGGGCACACTGCAGCTTTCTTT. Residues: CASSPGHTAAFF.

The J gene is TRBJ1-2, the V gene TRBV29-1; TRBD1 matches 9 bases. V lost 7 bases to trimming and J lost 8 bases; unmatched junction nucleotides: 17. Germline V CDR1 and CDR2: SQVTM, ANQGSEA. The CDR3 sequence is 15 residues long. The CDR3 bases are TGCAGCGCAGTCGTCGGGACAGGGAAGTTGATGGGCTACACCTTC. As protein: CSAVVGTGKLMGYTF.

The chain carries TRBV10-3 and TRBJ2-7, with 13 bases lining up with TRBD2. J gave up 0 bases and V 6 bases, and 14 bases lay outside the gene matches. The CDR3 is 19 amino acids. In germline, CDR1 is ENHRY, CDR2 SYGVKD. The CDR3 sequence is CAISPGLAGVRDPSYEQYF. CDR3 coding DNA: TGTGCCATCAGCCCCGGACTAGCGGGGGTCCGGGATCCCTCCTACGAGCAGTACTTC.

In the case of this clonotype: Just one base apart from a much larger clone, this may be a read error. The CDR3 nucleotides are TGTGCCAGCAGCCGGGGGGGTGGTCAGCCCCAGCATTTT. This sequence encodes CASSRGGGQPQHF. The chain combines TRBV12-3 or TRBV12-4 with TRBJ1-5; possibly TRBD1 for D (5 bases). This CDR3 contains 13 residues. The germline V and J ends were trimmed by 6 bases and 6 bases, with 12 bases remaining between them.

The genes are TRBV18 and TRBJ2-5; possible D gene TRBD2, 6 bases. CDR3 length: 16 residues. Germline loops: CDR1 KGHSH, CDR2 LQKENI. V lost 0 bases and J 7 bases, leaving 18 bases between the germline ends. In DNA form, the CDR3 reads TGTGCCAGCTCACCACCGTCAATCGGAGGGTCCAGGACCCAGTACTTC. As protein: CASSPPSIGGSRTQYF.

The rearrangement joins TRBV10-2 to TRBJ2-7, with 8 nucleotides matching TRBD2. Germline lookup yields CDR1 WSHSY and CDR2 SAAADI. The CDR3 spans 15 residues. Trimming cost V 9 bases and J 2 bases; bases outside gene matches: 12. In nucleotides, the CDR3 is TGCGCCAGTAAAAAAGACGGGGGGGCTACCTACGAGCAGTACTTC. Translation: CASKKDGGATYEQYF.

V and J are TRBV5-5 and TRBJ2-2; no clear D. V lost 0 bases, J lost 0 bases, and 9 bases lay in between. The CDR3 extends over 16 amino acids. The V gene's germline CDR1 is SGHKS and CDR2 YYEKEE (reference sequence). The CDR3 loop is CASSLDPGANTGELFF. The CDR3 nucleotides are TGTGCCAGCAGCTTGGATCCTGGCGCGAACACCGGGGAGCTGTTTTTT.

The V and J genes are TRBV14 and TRBJ2-7; D not resolved. V gave up 3 bases and J gave up 6 bases, with 21 bases separating them. This CDR3 region has 16 residues. Germline V gene sequence: CDR1 SGHDN, CDR2 FVKESK. For the CDR3, the DNA is TGTGCCAGCAGCCACCTCAAAGGGAACAGCCCTGCCGAGCAGTACTTC. It specifies CASSHLKGNSPAEQYF.

The V call is TRBV6-2 or TRBV6-3, the J call TRBJ2-1, with 9 bases matching TRBD1. After removal of 7 bases from V and 10 bases from J, the junction contained 8 bases not matched to a gene. In germline, CDR1 is MNHEY, CDR2 SVGEGT. The CDR3 loop spans 13 amino acids. CDR3 protein: CASNRDRDREQFF. The CDR3 DNA is TGTGCCAGCAACCGGGACAGGGATAGAGAGCAGTTCTTC.

This clonotype has a count of ten or more. The chain carries TRBV11-3 and TRBJ2-3; D remains unclear. Trimming removed 0 bases from V and 5 bases from J, with 3 bases in between. The length of the CDR3 is 12 residues. Germline V gene data show CDR1 as SGHNT and CDR2 as YENEEA. Written as DNA, the CDR3 is TGTGCCAGCAGCTTAGATCGAGATACGCAGTATTTT. It yields the protein CASSLDRDTQYF.

This sequence joins TRBV4-2 and TRBJ2-3, with D possibly matching TRBD2 (6 bases). CDR3 length: 16 amino acids. Germline loops: CDR1 LGHNA, CDR2 YNFKEQ. Trimming stripped 1 base from V and 4 bases from J, with 15 bases between. The chain's CDR3 is CASSQAAGRSPDTQYF. The CDR3, as DNA: TGTGCCAGCAGCCAAGCTGCGGGGAGATCCCCAGATACGCAGTATTTT.

This chain links TRBV7-6 with TRBJ2-5; no firm D call. Matching the DNA end better, TRBJ2-7 makes the J call doubtful. The germline CDR1 and CDR2 sequences are SGHVS and FNYEAQ. CDR3 length: 13 amino acids. The CDR3 spells CASSFNSLYEQYF. Written as DNA, the CDR3 is TGTGCCAGCAGCTTTAACAGTCTCTACGAGCAGTACTTC.

V gene TRBV29-1 combines with J gene TRBJ2-7; D gene unclear. Germline V gene sequence: CDR1 SQVTM, CDR2 ANQGSEA. This CDR3 comprises 14 residues. Trimming shortened V by 6 bases and J by 0 bases, and 15 bases separated the two germline ends. This chain's CDR3 is CSVNLVPISYEQYF. DNA for the CDR3: TGCAGCGTCAATCTAGTGCCGATCTCCTACGAGCAGTACTTC.

This clonotype was detected only a few times. The CDR3 sequence is CASSPRISSGNYNEQFF. CDR3 nucleotides: TGTGCCAGCAGCCCCCGGATCTCTAGCGGCAACTACAATGAGCAGTTCTTC. The chain is built from TRBV11-2 and TRBJ2-1; 7 bases are shared with TRBD2. The CDR3 is 17 amino acids. CDR1 and CDR2 from the germline V gene are SGHAT and FQNNGV. V shed 5 bases, J shed 3 bases, and the junction held 13 bases outside the gene matches.

On this clonotype itself: With a much larger clone just one base away, this may be a read error. The rearrangement joins TRBV12-3 or TRBV12-4 to TRBJ2-1, with D perhaps matching TRBD2 (5 bases). V was trimmed by 6 bases and J by 15 bases, leaving 15 bases between them. The CDR3 has 11 amino acids. The CDR3 here is CASSPELVRFF. The CDR3 bases are TGTGCCAGCAGCCCCGAACTAGTTCGGTTCTTC.

The CDR3 protein is CASSQDRGGGGSPDTQYF. The CDR3 region has the DNA TGTGCCAGCAGCCAAGATAGGGGTGGGGGCGGGAGCCCAGATACGCAGTATTTT. The chain is built from TRBV4-2 and TRBJ2-3; the D gene is possibly TRBD2 (7 bases). V gave up 0 bases and J gave up 4 bases, with 20 bases separating them. There are 18 residues in the CDR3. Germline values: CDR1 LGHNA, CDR2 YNFKEQ.

This clonotype has more than one count but fewer than ten. This could be a read error, since a much larger clone is one nucleotide away. V and J are TRBV4-3 and TRBJ2-4; 11 nucleotides line up with TRBD2. CDR1 and CDR2 (germline): LGHNA, YSLEER. The CDR3 spans 17 residues. J was trimmed by 13 bases and V by 0 bases; bases with no gene match: 14. The CDR3 reads CASSQEVGTSGYNEQYF. The CDR3 DNA is TGCGCCAGCAGCCAAGAGGTAGGGACTAGCGGCTACAATGAGCAGTACTTC.

This sequence joins TRBV4-3 and TRBJ1-2, with D tentatively TRBD1 (5 bases). The CDR3 contains 14 residues. The V gene lost 1 base and the J gene lost 4 bases, with 10 bases spanning the gap. Germline loops: CDR1 LGHNA, CDR2 YSLEER. For the CDR3, the DNA is TGCGCCAGCAGCCAAGTGCAGGGTACCTATGGCTACACCTTC. This gives the protein CASSQVQGTYGYTF.

The chain carries TRBV12-3 or TRBV12-4 and TRBJ2-3; a possible D gene is TRBD1 (6 bases). The germline V and J ends were trimmed by 5 bases and 3 bases, with 21 bases remaining between them. The CDR3 has 17 residues. In DNA form, the CDR3 reads TGTGCCAGCAGTGGCTTCCGGCCAGGGGTGAGAACAGATACGCAGTATTTT. Translating gives CASSGFRPGVRTDTQYF.

This chain links TRBV5-1 with TRBJ2-7, with D tentatively TRBD1 (6 bases). The germline gives CDR1 SGHRS, CDR2 YFSETQ. This CDR3 has 16 residues. Trimming took 3 bases from V and 2 from J, leaving 18 bases between them. CDR3 sequence reads: CASSSTGTVRPYEQYF. CDR3 bases: TGCGCCAGCAGCTCAACAGGGACGGTTCGACCCTACGAGCAGTACTTC.

This clonotype has a handful of counts. This sequence joins TRBV30 and TRBJ2-7; possibly TRBD1 for D (5 bases). Trimming took off 0 bases at V and 7 bases at J, with 16 bases between the two ends. Germline lookup yields CDR1 GTSNPN and CDR2 SVGIG (reference sequence). The CDR3 sequence is 14 residues long. The CDR3 bases are TGTGCCTGGAGTGTAGGCAGGGCCCTCGGGGAGCAGTACTTC. It encodes CAWSVGRALGEQYF.

This clonotype came up a few times. The chain couples TRBV28 to TRBJ2-2; D may be TRBD1 (6 bases). CDR1 and CDR2 (germline): MDHEN, SYDVKM. The CDR3 has 17 residues. V lost 9 bases to trimming and J lost 4 bases, with 24 bases between them. CDR3 sequence: CASALLGDTTGTGELFF. In DNA form, the CDR3 reads TGTGCCAGTGCCCTCCTGGGGGACACAACGGGCACCGGGGAGCTGTTTTTT.